The clone carrying this TCR beta chain turned up a few times. Its specificity is not known. CDR1 is ENHRY, CDR2 SYGVKD, per germline. The CDR3 is 13 residues long. V shed 4 bases and J shed 3 bases, with 10 bases lying between them. These data come from a study of cytomegalovirus exposure and HLA in healthy donors. In the PCR, 60 Vbeta and 13 Jbeta primers were used. Profiled with immunoSEQ multiplex PCR; TCRdb holds only in-frame clones, not every one. The sample carries about 200,000 clones, roughly 70% recorded once. Study-level findings and limits: The likely explanation for a cluster of highly shared sequence variants was sequencing artifact. The study flagged some 170 TCR beta chains as cytomegalovirus-associated. In a later analysis, at a false discovery rate of 0.05, 15,000 to 20,000 TCR beta sequences matched HLA alleles. In a later analysis, a missense DCLRE1C variant was linked to TCR beta V- and J-gene trimming.

The chain couples TRBV10-3 to TRBJ2-7; possible D gene TRBD1, 6 bases. The origin of this receptor is a woman in her twenties or thirties in good health and CMV-seronegative. The specimen sequenced was PBMCs. CDR3 coding DNA: TGTGCCATCAGTGCAGGGGTGAACTACGAGCAGTACTTC. Its translation: CAISAGVNYEQYF.